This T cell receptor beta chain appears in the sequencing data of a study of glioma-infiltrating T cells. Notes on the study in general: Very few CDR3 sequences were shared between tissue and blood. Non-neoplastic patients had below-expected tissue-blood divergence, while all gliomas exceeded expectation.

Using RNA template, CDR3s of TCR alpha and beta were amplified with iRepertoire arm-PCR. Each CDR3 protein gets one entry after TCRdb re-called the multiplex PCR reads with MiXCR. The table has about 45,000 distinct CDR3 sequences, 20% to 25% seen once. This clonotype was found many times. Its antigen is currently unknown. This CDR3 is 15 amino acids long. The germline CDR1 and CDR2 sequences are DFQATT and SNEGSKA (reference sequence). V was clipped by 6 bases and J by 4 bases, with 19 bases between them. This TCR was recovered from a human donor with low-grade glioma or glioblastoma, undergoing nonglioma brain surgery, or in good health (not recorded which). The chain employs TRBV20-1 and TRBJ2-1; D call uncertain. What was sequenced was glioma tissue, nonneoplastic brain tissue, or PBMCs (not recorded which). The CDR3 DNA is TGCAGTGCCATAGAGACGGCGGCGGTTTACAATGAGCAGTTCTTC. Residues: CSAIETAAVYNEQFF.